Listed here are 8 T cell receptor beta chains from one sample, sequenced in a study of cytomegalovirus exposure and HLA in healthy donors. Both 60 Vbeta primers and 13 Jbeta primers went into the PCR. Clones were read by immunoSEQ multiplex PCR, and TCRdb kept only the in-frame ones, dropping some. The sample holds 160,000 or so clones, roughly 80% seen once. Sample: PBMCs. These receptors all stem from a male donor in good health and CMV-seropositive.

The genes are TRBV5-1 and TRBJ2-7; D is perhaps TRBD1 (6 bases). V lost 2 bases to trimming and J lost 3 bases, with 15 bases between them. CDR3 length: 15 residues. Germline V gene lookup returns CDR1 SGHRS and CDR2 YFSETQ. CDR3 amino acids: CASSFSQGYNYEQYF. CDR3 bases: TGCGCCAGCAGCTTCAGCCAGGGGTATAACTACGAGCAGTACTTC.

The chain links TRBV5-6 to TRBJ1-2, with D perhaps matching TRBD1 (5 bases). V lost 0 bases and J 1 base, leaving 13 bases between the germline ends. There are 16 residues in the CDR3. The germline CDR1 and CDR2 sequences are SGHDT and YYEEEE. The CDR3 spells CASSLGGGRLNYGYTF. CDR3 sequence (DNA): TGTGCCAGCAGCTTGGGGGGGGGACGTCTTAACTATGGCTACACCTTC.

The chain uses TRBV10-1 and TRBJ2-3, with 9 bases lining up with TRBD2. This CDR3 comprises 17 residues. Germline V CDR1 and CDR2: WNHNN, SYGVQD (reference sequence). The V segment lost 4 bases and the J segment 2 bases; nucleotides outside the gene matches: 10. The CDR3 nucleotides are TGCGCCAGCAGTGGAATAGCGGGGGAACCTACCACAGATACGCAGTATTTT. Residues: CASSGIAGEPTTDTQYF.

The chain combines TRBV6-6 with TRBJ1-1; D remains ambiguous. The V and J ends lost 7 bases and 3 bases respectively, with 9 bases between them. Germline-derived CDR1 and CDR2 are MNHNY and SVGAGI (reference sequence). The CDR3 has 12 residues. The chain's CDR3 is CASTARDTEAFF. The CDR3 DNA is TGTGCCAGCACGGCCCGGGACACTGAAGCTTTCTTT.

The CDR3 nucleotides read TGCGCCAGCAGCTGGGACAGTGTGAACACTGAAGCTTTCTTT. This codes for CASSWDSVNTEAFF. J is TRBJ1-1 and V is TRBV5-1, with 7 bases aligning to TRBD1. This CDR3 region has 14 residues. Per germline, CDR1 SGHRS and CDR2 YFSETQ. Germline trimming cut 3 bases from V and 0 bases from J; bases unmatched to any gene: 2.

The rearrangement links TRBV5-1 to TRBJ2-3; 14 bases align to TRBD2. This CDR3 is 17 amino acids long. The V segment lost 1 base and the J segment 5 bases; nucleotides outside the gene matches: 6. Germline assignment: CDR1 SGHRS and CDR2 YFSETQ. CDR3: CASSLTTSGGAGDTQYF. CDR3 in DNA: TGCGCCAGCAGCTTGACGACTAGCGGGGGGGCCGGAGATACGCAGTATTTT.

This chain connects TRBV11-2 to TRBJ2-1, with 8 bases lining up with TRBD2. Germline CDR1 is SGHAT and CDR2 is FQNNGV. J gave up 0 bases and V 5 bases, and 6 bases lay outside the gene matches. The CDR3 consists of 16 residues. This CDR3 reads CASSRAGGSSYNEQFF. In DNA, the CDR3 is TGTGCCAGCAGCCGCGCGGGAGGAAGCTCCTACAATGAGCAGTTCTTC.

The chain has TRBV28 and TRBJ2-1; 9 bases align to TRBD2. Germline V gene sequence: CDR1 MDHEN, CDR2 SYDVKM. The CDR3 totals 15 residues. The V segment lost 7 bases and the J segment 9 bases; nucleotides outside the gene matches: 13. CDR3 in DNA: TGTGCCAGCAAGGTAGCGGGAGAGATAAACGGTGAGCAGTTCTTC. Its translation: CASKVAGEINGEQFF.